The 25 T cell receptor beta chains presented below share a single source sample, sequenced in a study of OX40 agonist ivuxolimab in advanced cancers. Profiling relied on immunoSEQ multiplex PCR, and the TCRdb table lists in-frame clones only, not all of them. The sample includes around 100,000 clones, 90% seen only once; the top ten take approximately 0.3%. The sequences come from CD4+ or CD8+ T cells sorted from blood, collected in a trial of the OX40 agonist ivuxolimab. The origin of the receptors is an adult with an advanced solid tumor such as melanoma, head and neck, liver or kidney cancer.

The chain joins TRBV7-6 to TRBJ2-7; TRBD2 aligns across 9 bases. Trimming removed 1 base from V and 5 bases from J; junction bases left unmatched: 6. The germline gives CDR1 SGHVS, CDR2 FNYEAQ. The CDR3 covers 15 residues. CDR3 sequence reads: CASSLVREGPHEQYF. The DNA for the CDR3 is TGTGCCAGCAGCTTAGTGCGGGAGGGCCCCCACGAGCAGTACTTC.

The rearrangement joins TRBV6-5 to TRBJ1-5; no clear D. Looked up from germline, CDR1 is MNHEY and CDR2 is SVGAGI. CDR3 length equals 12 residues. With 5 bases removed from V and 4 bases from J, the gap between germline ends came to 6 bases. CDR3 residues: CASSRRNQPQHF. DNA of the CDR3: TGTGCCAGCAGTAGGAGGAATCAGCCCCAGCATTTT.

The rearrangement links TRBV19 to TRBJ1-1; D is unclear. CDR3 length: 14 amino acids. From germline, CDR1 is LNHDA and CDR2 SQIVND (reference sequence). With 7 bases removed from V and 2 bases from J, the gap between germline ends came to 14 bases. CDR3 region: CASTKTEINTEAFF. CDR3 DNA: TGTGCCAGTACCAAAACAGAAATTAACACTGAAGCTTTCTTT.

This chain joins TRBV7-2 and TRBJ2-1; 7 nucleotides match TRBD1. Germline V gives CDR1 SGHTA, CDR2 FQGNSA. Trimming removed 4 bases from V and 9 bases from J; junction bases left unmatched: 6. The CDR3 is 13 amino acids. The CDR3 DNA reads TGTGCCAGCAGCTCCAGGGGGTGGGCTGAGCAGTTCTTC. Translation gives CASSSRGWAEQFF.

The rearrangement uses TRBV19 and TRBJ1-6; unclear D gene. This CDR3 is built from 15 residues. Trimming took 5 bases from V and 7 from J, leaving 15 bases between them. Germline CDR1 and CDR2: LNHDA and SQIVND (reference sequence). This chain's CDR3 is CASSGQQSGNSPLHF. CDR3 DNA: TGTGCCAGTAGTGGGCAGCAGAGTGGAAATTCACCCCTCCACTTT. Combining the CDR3 with reference TRBV19 and TRBJ1-6 gives the whole variable domain DGGITQSPKYLFRKEGQNVTLSCEQNLNHDAMYWYRQDPGQGLRLIYYSQIVNDFQKGDIAEGYSVSREKKESFPLTVTSAQKNPTAFYLCASSGQQSGNSPLHFGNGTRLTVT.

This clone was observed a handful of times. CDR3 sequence (DNA): TGTGCCAGCAGCTTCCTTGGTTTAGGAGGGTCCGAGCAGTACTTC. It encodes CASSFLGLGGSEQYF. The chain links TRBV7-2 to TRBJ2-7; D may be TRBD2 (6 bases). This CDR3 comprises 15 residues. V was cut by 3 bases and J by 6 bases, with 18 bases left in between. The germline V gene encodes CDR1 SGHTA and CDR2 FQGNSA.

The chain couples TRBV6-8 to TRBJ1-4; D remains unclear. Germline V CDR1 and CDR2: MNHGY, SAAAGT. V was cut by 0 bases and J by 3 bases, with 8 bases left in between. The length of the CDR3 is 15 residues. DNA of the CDR3: TGTGCCAGCAGTTACTCGAGCTATGCTAATGAAAAACTGTTTTTT. Residues: CASSYSSYANEKLFF.

The sample holds a few counts of this clone. The rearrangement links TRBV5-6 to TRBJ2-2, with 7 bases fitting TRBD2. The CDR3 extends over 16 amino acids. Germline CDR1 SGHDT, CDR2 YYEEEE. After removal of 0 bases from V and 5 bases from J, the junction contained 7 bases not matched to a gene. The chain's CDR3 is CASSLGGRAVTGELFF. The CDR3 nucleotides are TGTGCCAGCAGCTTGGGGGGGAGGGCCGTAACCGGGGAGCTGTTTTTT.

This clone was observed once. V and J are TRBV5-1 and TRBJ1-2; possible D gene TRBD1, 5 bases. CDR1 and CDR2 from the germline V gene are SGHRS and YFSETQ. The V end lost 0 bases, the J end lost 8 bases, and 11 bases lay between the germline ends. This CDR3 is built from 13 residues. CDR3 protein: CASSLAVGTGYTF. CDR3 in DNA: TGCGCCAGCAGCTTGGCCGTGGGGACCGGCTACACCTTC.

The chain carries TRBV19 and TRBJ1-1, with 7 bases fitting TRBD1. V was pared by 8 bases and J by 0 bases, with 3 bases of the junction left unmatched. There are 13 residues in the CDR3. The V gene's germline CDR1 is LNHDA and CDR2 SQIVND (reference sequence). CDR3 amino acids: CASLGQMNTEAFF. In DNA, the CDR3 is TGTGCCAGTTTGGGACAGATGAACACTGAAGCTTTCTTT.

J is TRBJ2-7 and V is TRBV28, with 7 positions matching TRBD1. CDR3 length equals 14 residues. Germline values: CDR1 MDHEN, CDR2 SYDVKM. The ends lost 4 bases at V and 2 bases at J; junction bases unmatched: 5. The CDR3 loop reads CASSYLTGPYEQYF. CDR3 in DNA: TGTGCCAGCAGTTACCTGACAGGGCCCTACGAGCAGTACTTC.

The chain combines TRBV7-3 with TRBJ2-2; D possibly uses TRBD1 or TRBD2 (5 bases each). The V gene lost 0 bases and the J gene lost 5 bases, with 10 bases spanning the gap. CDR1 and CDR2 (germline): SGHTA, FQGTGA. The CDR3 length is 15 residues. As DNA, the CDR3 is TGTGCCAGCAGCTTAACGGGACCGGGGACCGGGGAGCTGTTTTTT. It yields the protein CASSLTGPGTGELFF.

For this clone: The identical CDR3 is also encoded by other nucleotide sequences in the sample. V gene TRBV7-3 combines with J gene TRBJ2-2; D unclear. Trimming removed 1 base at V and 4 bases at J, with 7 bases between. The CDR3 contains 14 residues. Germline V gives CDR1 SGHTA, CDR2 FQGTGA. The CDR3 sequence is CASSLKASTGELFF. CDR3 DNA sequence: TGTGCCAGCAGCTTAAAAGCGTCCACCGGGGAGCTGTTTTTT.

J is TRBJ2-1 and V is TRBV19; possibly TRBD2 for D (5 bases). The CDR3 runs to 17 residues. CDR1 LNHDA and CDR2 SQIVND come from the germline V gene (reference sequence). V lost 1 base to trimming and J lost 7 bases, with 20 bases between them. The CDR3 protein is CASSIAAMAGLSNEQFF. CDR3 bases: TGTGCCAGTAGTATAGCAGCTATGGCGGGCCTTTCTAATGAGCAGTTCTTC.

On this clone: The junction shows a germline mismatch at one end, possibly a read error. The chain is built from TRBV19 and TRBJ2-1, with 12 bases that match TRBD2. Germline-derived CDR1 and CDR2 are LNHDA and SQIVND (reference sequence). The CDR3 contains 13 residues. This CDR3 is CASSIWTSGMGVF. The CDR3 DNA is TGTGCCAGTAGTATATGGACTAGCGGGATGGGTGTCTTC. Variable domain in full (rest from reference TRBV19 and TRBJ2-1): DGGITQSPKYLFRKEGQNVTLSCEQNLNHDAMYWYRQDPGQGLRLIYYSQIVNDFQKGDIAEGYSVSREKKESFPLTVTSAQKNPTAFYLCASSIWTSGMGVFGPGTRLTVL.

This chain joins TRBV7-2 and TRBJ1-2; D is unresolved. The V end lost 10 bases, the J end lost 5 bases, and 14 bases lay between the germline ends. The CDR3 has 12 residues. Per germline, CDR1 SGHTA and CDR2 FQGNSA. Here the CDR3 reads CATLVGVYGYTF. In nucleotides, the CDR3 is TGTGCCACCTTAGTTGGGGTGTATGGCTACACCTTC.

V usage is TRBV4-1 and J usage is TRBJ2-5; D is unclear. CDR3 length equals 15 residues. Germline CDR1 is MGHRA and CDR2 is YSYEKL. V shed 3 bases and J shed 4 bases, with 15 bases lying between them. The CDR3 region is CASSQASIRGETQYF. The CDR3, as DNA: TGCGCCAGCAGCCAGGCGTCCATAAGAGGAGAGACCCAGTACTTC.

The V call is TRBV4-1, the J call TRBJ1-2; TRBD1 matches at 8 bases. J gave up 8 bases and V 3 bases, and 11 bases lay outside the gene matches. This CDR3 comprises 15 residues. Germline V CDR1 and CDR2: MGHRA, YSYEKL. The CDR3 spells CASSQTRQGLGGYTF. DNA for the CDR3: TGCGCCAGCAGCCAGACCCGACAGGGGCTGGGCGGCTACACCTTC.

This chain links TRBV2 with TRBJ2-3, with 9 bases aligning to TRBD2. V dropped 4 bases and J dropped 3; count of bases not matched to a gene: 5. This CDR3 region has 15 residues. Germline loops: CDR1 SNHLY, CDR2 FYNNEI. Written as DNA, the CDR3 is TGTGCCAGCAGTGTAGCGGGAGTTGCGACAGATACGCAGTATTTT. Protein sequence: CASSVAGVATDTQYF.

This clone has only one observation. The chain couples TRBV13 to TRBJ1-6, with 7 bases matching TRBD1. Per germline, CDR1 PRHDT and CDR2 FYEKMQ (reference sequence). The trim removed 5 bases at V and 5 bases at J, leaving 6 bases unmatched. CDR3 length: 15 residues. The CDR3 loop is CASSLRDRNNSPLHF. For the CDR3, the DNA is TGTGCCAGCAGCCTCAGGGACAGAAATAATTCACCCCTCCACTTT. Full variable domain (remainder filled in from reference TRBV13 and TRBJ1-6): AAGVIQSPRHLIKEKRETATLKCYPIPRHDTVYWYQQGPGQDPQFLISFYEKMQSDKGSIPDRFSAQQFSDYHSELNMSSLELGDSALYFCASSLRDRNNSPLHFGNGTRLTVT.

This chain connects TRBV5-6 to TRBJ2-3, with D possibly being TRBD1 (6 bases). Trimming shortened V by 2 bases and J by 2 bases, and 9 bases separated the two germline ends. The CDR3 has 14 amino acids. Germline V gives CDR1 SGHDT, CDR2 YYEEEE. The CDR3: CASSLGGHTDTQYF. DNA of the CDR3: TGTGCCAGCAGCTTAGGGGGACACACAGATACGCAGTATTTT.

This clone was seen only once. This chain joins TRBV14 and TRBJ2-3; 11 nucleotides agree with TRBD2. V lost 4 bases to trimming and J lost 0 bases; unmatched junction nucleotides: 3. The CDR3 has 16 residues. The germline CDR1 and CDR2 sequences are SGHDN and FVKESK. CDR3 bases: TGTGCCAGCAGCCCTATAGCGGGAGGGAGCACAGATACGCAGTATTTT. Amino acids: CASSPIAGGSTDTQYF. The whole variable domain, remainder taken from reference TRBV14 and TRBJ2-3, is EAGVTQFPSHSVIEKGQTVTLRCDPISGHDNLYWYRRVMGKEIKFLLHFVKESKQDESGMPNNRFLAERTGGTYSTLKVQPAELEDSGVYFCASSPIAGGSTDTQYFGPGTRLTVL.

The CDR3 loop is CASSSRDSRTYNEQFF. CDR3 DNA: TGTGCCAGCAGTTCACGGGACAGCCGGACCTACAATGAGCAGTTCTTC. This chain uses TRBV28 with TRBJ2-1, with 7 bases that match TRBD1. The CDR3 spans 16 residues. Per the germline V gene, CDR1 is MDHEN and CDR2 is SYDVKM. The trim removed 4 bases at V and 2 bases at J, leaving 8 bases unmatched. Combining the CDR3 with reference TRBV28 and TRBJ2-1 gives the whole variable domain DVKVTQSSRYLVKRTGEKVFLECVQDMDHENMFWYRQDPGLGLRLIYFSYDVKMKEKGDIPEGYSVSREKKERFSLILESASTNQTSMYLCASSSRDSRTYNEQFFGPGTRLTVL.

A note on this clone: The DNA is omitted, as the CDR3 cannot be located on it reliably, and the CDR3 follows TCRdb's listing. The chain is built from TRBV28 and TRBJ2-5. Termini included, the CDR3 measures 15 amino acids. Germline loops: CDR1 MDHEN, CDR2 SYDVKM. The CDR3 region is CASSSSRWGLSTQYF.

J is TRBJ2-7 and V is TRBV7-3, with TRBD2 matching 11 bases. Germline lookup yields CDR1 SGHTA and CDR2 FQGTGA. The J segment lost 5 bases and the V segment lost 1 base, leaving 4 bases of the junction unmatched. The CDR3 sequence is 15 residues long. As DNA, the CDR3 is TGTGCCAGCAGCTTAATCTCTAGCGGGAGGCACGAGCAGTACTTC. Its translation: CASSLISSGRHEQYF.